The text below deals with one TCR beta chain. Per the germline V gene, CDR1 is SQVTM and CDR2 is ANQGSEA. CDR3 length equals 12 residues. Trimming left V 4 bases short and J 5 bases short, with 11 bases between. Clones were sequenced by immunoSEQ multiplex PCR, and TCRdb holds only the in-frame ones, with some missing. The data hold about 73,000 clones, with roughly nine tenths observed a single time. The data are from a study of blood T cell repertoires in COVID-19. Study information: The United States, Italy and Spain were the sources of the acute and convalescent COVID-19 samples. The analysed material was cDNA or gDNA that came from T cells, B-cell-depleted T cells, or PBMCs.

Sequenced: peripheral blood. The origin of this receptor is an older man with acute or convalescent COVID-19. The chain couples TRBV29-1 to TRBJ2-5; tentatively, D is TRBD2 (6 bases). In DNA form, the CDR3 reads TGCAGCGTTGTAACGGGGGATGAGACCCAGTACTTC. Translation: CSVVTGDETQYF.